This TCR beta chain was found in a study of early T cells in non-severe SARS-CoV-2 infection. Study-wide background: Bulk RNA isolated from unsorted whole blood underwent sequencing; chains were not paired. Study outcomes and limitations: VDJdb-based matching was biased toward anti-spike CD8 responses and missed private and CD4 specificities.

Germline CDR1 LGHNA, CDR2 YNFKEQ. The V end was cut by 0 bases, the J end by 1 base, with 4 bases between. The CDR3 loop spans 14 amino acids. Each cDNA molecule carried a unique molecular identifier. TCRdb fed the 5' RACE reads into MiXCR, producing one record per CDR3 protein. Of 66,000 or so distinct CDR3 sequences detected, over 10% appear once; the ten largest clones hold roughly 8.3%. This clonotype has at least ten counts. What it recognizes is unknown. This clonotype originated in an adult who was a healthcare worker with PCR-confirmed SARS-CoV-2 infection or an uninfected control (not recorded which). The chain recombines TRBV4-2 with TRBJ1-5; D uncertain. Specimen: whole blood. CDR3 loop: CASSQDNSNQPQHF. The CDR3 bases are TGTGCCAGCAGCCAAGATAACAGCAATCAGCCCCAGCATTTT.